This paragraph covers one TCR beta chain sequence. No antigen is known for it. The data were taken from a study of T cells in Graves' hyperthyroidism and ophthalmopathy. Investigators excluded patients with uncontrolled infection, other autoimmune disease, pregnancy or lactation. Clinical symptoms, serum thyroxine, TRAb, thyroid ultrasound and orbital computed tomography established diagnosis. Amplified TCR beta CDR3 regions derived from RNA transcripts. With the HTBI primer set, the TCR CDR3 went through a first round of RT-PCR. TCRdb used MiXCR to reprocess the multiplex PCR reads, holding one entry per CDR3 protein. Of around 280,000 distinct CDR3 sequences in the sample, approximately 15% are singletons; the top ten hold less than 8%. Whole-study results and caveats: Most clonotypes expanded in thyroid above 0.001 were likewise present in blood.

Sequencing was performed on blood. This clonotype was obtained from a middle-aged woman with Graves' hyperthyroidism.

The CDR3 DNA reads as TGTGCCAGTAGTATTTCCGGGGCTGGGGCCTACAATGAGCAGTTCTTC. Encoded protein: CASSISGAGAYNEQFF. V and J are TRBV19 and TRBJ2-1; D possibly matches TRBD1 or TRBD2 (5 bases each). V was pared by 3 bases and J by 2 bases, with 14 bases between. The CDR3 sequence is 16 residues long. Germline lookup yields CDR1 LNHDA and CDR2 SQIVND (reference sequence).